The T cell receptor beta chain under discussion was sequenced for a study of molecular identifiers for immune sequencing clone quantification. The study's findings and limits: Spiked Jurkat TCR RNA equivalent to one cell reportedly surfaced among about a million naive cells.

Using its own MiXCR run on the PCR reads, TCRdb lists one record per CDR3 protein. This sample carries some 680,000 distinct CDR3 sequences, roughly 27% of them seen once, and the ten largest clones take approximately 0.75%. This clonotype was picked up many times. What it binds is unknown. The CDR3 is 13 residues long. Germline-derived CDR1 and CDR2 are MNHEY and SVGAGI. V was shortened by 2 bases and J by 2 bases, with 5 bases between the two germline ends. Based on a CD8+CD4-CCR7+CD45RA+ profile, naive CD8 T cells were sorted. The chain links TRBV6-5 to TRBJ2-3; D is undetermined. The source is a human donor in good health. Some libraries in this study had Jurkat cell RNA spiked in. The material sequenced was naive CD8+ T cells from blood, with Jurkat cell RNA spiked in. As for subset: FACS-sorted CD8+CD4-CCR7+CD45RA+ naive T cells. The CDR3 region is CASSYPNTDTQYF. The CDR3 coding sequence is TGTGCCAGCAGTTACCCTAACACAGATACGCAGTATTTT.